This T cell receptor beta chain was recorded in a study of blood T cell repertoires in COVID-19. For the study at large: Samples taken during acute and convalescent COVID-19 were collected in the United States, Italy and Spain. In each case, the material was cDNA or gDNA derived from T cells, B-cell-depleted T cells, or PBMCs.

Authors' methods: Estimation of nucleated cell counts was performed using reference gene primer amplification. Measured with immunoSEQ multiplex PCR; TCRdb has only the in-frame clones, and not every one. V, J and clone size derive from that table, while D and trimming were established from the DNA sequence. The sample holds approximately 400,000 clones, 89% seen once. This sequence was found in a man in his forties with acute or convalescent COVID-19. Material: peripheral blood.

Here the CDR3 reads CASSLSFASGGGEQYF. CDR3 sequence (DNA): TGTGCCAGCAGTTTATCCTTCGCCTCGGGCGGAGGCGAGCAGTACTTC. The rearrangement joins TRBV27 to TRBJ2-7; a possible D gene is TRBD2 (5 bases). CDR1 MNHEY and CDR2 SMNVEV come from the germline V gene (reference sequence). The CDR3 length is 16 residues. V was pared by 0 bases and J by 6 bases, with 18 bases between.